The rows below give T cell receptor beta chains drawn from one sample of a study of T cell responses to AZD1222 COVID-19 vaccine. Generated by immunoSEQ multiplex PCR, the TCRdb table keeps only in-frame clones and is missing some. In the table there are over 85,000 clones, roughly 90% of which are singletons. This specimen consisted of peripheral blood, obtained on day 0 of AZD1222 vaccination. These receptor sequences come from an adult in good health. Each CDR3 is given with its conserved first and last residue. The D gene is left open where the match is weak. Clone size appears in some rows only: once, few, many, or a class for an expanded clone.

D	V	J	size	DNA	CDR3
NA	TRBV5-6	TRBJ2-2	NA	TGTGCCAGCAGCTTGGCGGCAGGTACCTACACCGGGGAGCTGTTTTTT	CASSLAAGTYTGELFF
NA	TRBV28	TRBJ2-7	NA	TGTGCCAGCAGTACTGCCGGGATGGCAGAACTCTACGAGCAGTACTTC	CASSTAGMAELYEQYF
NA	TRBV10-3	TRBJ2-7	NA	TGTGCCATCAGTTGGAATTCCTACGAGCAGTACTTC	CAISWNSYEQYF
NA	TRBV5-1	TRBJ1-1	NA	TGCGCCAGCAGCTTGGGTCCCGCCGGGTCAATCGACACTGAAGCTTTCTTT	CASSLGPAGSIDTEAFF
NA	TRBV4-3	TRBJ2-7	NA	TGCGCCAGCAGCCAAGATGGCGGGGGCCCCACCTACGAGCAGTACTTC	CASSQDGGGPTYEQYF
NA	TRBV29-1	TRBJ1-2	NA	TGCAGCGTTGGGAACAGGATTGAGAACTATGGCTACACCTTC	CSVGNRIENYGYTF
TRBD1	TRBV6-4	TRBJ1-5	once	TGTGCCAGCAGCAGACAGGGAGATCAGCCCCAGCATTTT	CASSRQGDQPQHF
NA	TRBV7-3	TRBJ2-6	NA	TGTGCCAGCAGCTACCTTGGTGGGGCCAACGTCCTGACTTTC	CASSYLGGANVLTF
NA	TRBV5-1	TRBJ1-1	NA	TGCGCCAGCAGCTTGGAATGGGACACTGAAGCTTTCTTT	CASSLEWDTEAFF
TRBD1	TRBV7-2	TRBJ2-3	NA	TGTGCCAGCAGCTCCGGACAGGGGGCAGAGTATTTT	CASSSGQGAEYF
NA	TRBV20-1	TRBJ1-3	NA	TGCAGTGCTACACCTGGAAACACCATATATTTT	CSATPGNTIYF
TRBD1	TRBV19	TRBJ1-1	NA	TGTGCCAGTAGTATAGGGGAGGACAGGGACGCTTTCTTT	CASSIGEDRDAFF
NA	TRBV27	TRBJ1-5	NA	TGTGCCAGCCGGTCGGTGGGGATAGATCAGCCCCAGCATTTT	CASRSVGIDQPQHF
NA	TRBV29-1	TRBJ1-2	NA	TGCAGCGTTGAAGGGGGTGGCTACACCTTC	CSVEGGGYTF
TRBD1	TRBV3-1/TRBV3-2	TRBJ2-3	NA	TGTGCCAGCAGCCCCTACTCGACGGGACAGGAGACAGATACGCAGTATTTT	CASSPYSTGQETDTQYF
NA	TRBV9	TRBJ2-1	NA	TGTGCCAGCAGCGCCTTAGGAGGATTTAGGCAGTTCTTC	CASSALGGFRQFF
NA	TRBV18	TRBJ1-1	NA	TGTGCCAGCTCACCACGTGGGGACACTGAAGCTTTCTTT	CASSPRGDTEAFF
NA	TRBV6-5	TRBJ1-3	NA	TGTGCCAGCAGTACATGGACGGCCGGAAACACCATATATTTT	CASSTWTAGNTIYF
NA	TRBV5-1	TRBJ2-6	NA	TGCGCCAGCAGCTTCAAGGGGTCTGGGGCCAACGTCCTGACTTTC	CASSFKGSGANVLTF
NA	TRBV4-3	TRBJ1-1	NA	TGCGCCAGCAGCCAGGGGACAAATATGAACACTGAAGCTTTCTTT	CASSQGTNMNTEAFF
NA	TRBV7-6	TRBJ1-3	once	TGTGCCAGCAGCCAGGACACCCCTCGCGGCACCATATATTTT	CASSQDTPRGTIYF
NA	TRBV7-2	TRBJ1-2	once	TGTGCCAGCAGCGCCAACCGGGACGGCTATGGCTACACCTTC	CASSANRDGYGYTF
NA	TRBV19	TRBJ1-6	NA	TGTGCCAGTAGTAGCCAAGGAGGGCTGAATTCACCCCTCCACTTT	CASSSQGGLNSPLHF
TRBD1	TRBV2	TRBJ2-7	NA	TGTGCCAGCAGCAGACAGGGGGGCTACGAGCAGTACTTC	CASSRQGGYEQYF
NA	TRBV7-2	TRBJ2-4	NA	TGTGCCAGCAGCTTATCCGGAGCCTTAGCCAAAAACATTCAGTACTTC	CASSLSGALAKNIQYF
NA	TRBV3-1/TRBV3-2	TRBJ1-1	few	TGTGCCAGCAGCCAAGATCTTAGGGGGGTAAACACTGAAGCTTTCTTT	CASSQDLRGVNTEAFF
NA	TRBV19	TRBJ2-3	NA	TGTGCCAGTAGTCACAGCTCCTCTAGCACAGATACGCAGTATTTT	CASSHSSSSTDTQYF
TRBD2	TRBV18	TRBJ2-5	NA	TGTGCCAGCTCACCACGGGGTAGCGGGGAGACCCAGTACTTC	CASSPRGSGETQYF
NA	TRBV28	TRBJ2-1	NA	TGTGCCAGCAGTGTCCTGCCCGTATACAATGAGCAGTTCTTC	CASSVLPVYNEQFF
TRBD2	TRBV3-1/TRBV3-2	TRBJ2-3	NA	TGTGCCAGCAGCCAAGGTGTGGGACTAGCGACGGATACGCAGTATTTT	CASSQGVGLATDTQYF
NA	TRBV2	TRBJ2-7	NA	TGTGCCAGCACCGGGGGTTCGGGTCTTGGGTACGAGCAGTACTTC	CASTGGSGLGYEQYF
NA	TRBV5-1	TRBJ1-6	NA	TGCGCCAGCAGGTTGTACGTCCCGGCAGATTCACCCCTCCACTTT	CASRLYVPADSPLHF
TRBD1	TRBV4-1	TRBJ1-4	NA	TGCGCCAGCAGCCGGGGACAGGGGGACGGGGAAAAACTGTTTTTT	CASSRGQGDGEKLFF
NA	TRBV12-3/TRBV12-4	TRBJ2-7	NA	TGTGCCAGCAGTTTAGCGGCCGTCGGGCAGTACTTC	CASSLAAVGQYF
NA	TRBV19	TRBJ1-3	NA	TGTGCCAGTAGTCCGCGGGTTATTTCTACTGGAAACACCATATATTTT	CASSPRVISTGNTIYF
NA	TRBV7-8	TRBJ2-7	NA	TGTGCCAGCAGCTTTTTCGGGCAGGTTGGTTCCTACGAGCAGTACTTC	CASSFFGQVGSYEQYF
NA	TRBV7-9	TRBJ1-1	NA	TGTGCCAGCAGCTTAGGGCTGCAGTTATGGACTGAAGCTTTCTTT	CASSLGLQLWTEAFF
NA	TRBV21-1	TRBJ1-2	few	TGTGCCAGCAGCAAATGGGAGGAAGGACAGGCGGGCATGAAAAACTATGGCTACACCTTC	CASSKWEEGQAGMKNYGYTF
NA	TRBV15	TRBJ1-5	NA	TGTGCCACCAGCAACGGAGGGGGTAATCAGCCCCAGCATTTT	CATSNGGGNQPQHF
NA	TRBV19	TRBJ1-1	NA	TGTGCCAGTAGCCTGAGGGGGTCGTCGAACACTGAAGCTTTCTTT	CASSLRGSSNTEAFF
TRBD1	TRBV7-9	TRBJ1-5	NA	TGTGCCAGCAGCTTTGGGACAGGAGACAGCAATCAGCCCCAGCATTTT	CASSFGTGDSNQPQHF
NA	TRBV29-1	TRBJ2-2	NA	TGCAGCACCACTGACGGGGGGAACACCGGGGAGCTGTTTTTT	CSTTDGGNTGELFF
NA	TRBV2	TRBJ1-4	NA	TGTGCCAGCACCATAATGACAGGCCTCACTCCTTTGCAGAGTAATGAAAAACTGTTTTTT	CASTIMTGLTPLQSNEKLFF
TRBD2	TRBV9	TRBJ2-3	NA	TGTGCCAGCAGTCTTAGCGGGAGTAGCACAGATACGCAGTATTTT	CASSLSGSSTDTQYF
TRBD2	TRBV7-2	TRBJ2-7	few	TGTGCCAGCAGCTTGGGCTTGCGGGGGGGATCCTACGAGCAGTACTTC	CASSLGLRGGSYEQYF
NA	TRBV9	TRBJ2-7	NA	TGTGCCAGCAGCGTAGGAGATTCGGAGGAGAGCTACGAGCAGTACTTC	CASSVGDSEESYEQYF
NA	TRBV30	TRBJ1-1	NA	TGTGCCTGGAGTGTGATGGACAGAACTGAAGCTTTCTTT	CAWSVMDRTEAFF
TRBD1	TRBV24-1	TRBJ2-5	NA	TGTGCCACCAGGCGGTGGGACAGGGGGAACCAAGAGACCCAGTACTTC	CATRRWDRGNQETQYF
NA	TRBV6-2/TRBV6-3	TRBJ2-5	NA	TGTGCCAGCAGTTATATCGAGACCCAGTACTTC	CASSYIETQYF
NA	TRBV7-8	TRBJ1-2	NA	TGTGCCAGCGGCCCCGTGGGGGCGCATGGCTACACCTTC	CASGPVGAHGYTF
NA	TRBV19	TRBJ1-5	NA	TGTGCCAGTAGCACTGCACAGACACCGGGTCAGCCCCAGCATTTT	CASSTAQTPGQPQHF
NA	TRBV6-5	TRBJ2-1	NA	TGTGCCAGCAGTACTTACAATGAGCAGTTCTTC	CASSTYNEQFF
NA	TRBV7-9	TRBJ1-2	NA	TGTGCCAGCAGCTTAGCGACAGTAAGGGGTGGCTACACCTTC	CASSLATVRGGYTF
NA	TRBV27	TRBJ2-7	NA	TGTGCCAGCAGTTTGATCTCCCTACCCTACGAGCAGTACTTC	CASSLISLPYEQYF